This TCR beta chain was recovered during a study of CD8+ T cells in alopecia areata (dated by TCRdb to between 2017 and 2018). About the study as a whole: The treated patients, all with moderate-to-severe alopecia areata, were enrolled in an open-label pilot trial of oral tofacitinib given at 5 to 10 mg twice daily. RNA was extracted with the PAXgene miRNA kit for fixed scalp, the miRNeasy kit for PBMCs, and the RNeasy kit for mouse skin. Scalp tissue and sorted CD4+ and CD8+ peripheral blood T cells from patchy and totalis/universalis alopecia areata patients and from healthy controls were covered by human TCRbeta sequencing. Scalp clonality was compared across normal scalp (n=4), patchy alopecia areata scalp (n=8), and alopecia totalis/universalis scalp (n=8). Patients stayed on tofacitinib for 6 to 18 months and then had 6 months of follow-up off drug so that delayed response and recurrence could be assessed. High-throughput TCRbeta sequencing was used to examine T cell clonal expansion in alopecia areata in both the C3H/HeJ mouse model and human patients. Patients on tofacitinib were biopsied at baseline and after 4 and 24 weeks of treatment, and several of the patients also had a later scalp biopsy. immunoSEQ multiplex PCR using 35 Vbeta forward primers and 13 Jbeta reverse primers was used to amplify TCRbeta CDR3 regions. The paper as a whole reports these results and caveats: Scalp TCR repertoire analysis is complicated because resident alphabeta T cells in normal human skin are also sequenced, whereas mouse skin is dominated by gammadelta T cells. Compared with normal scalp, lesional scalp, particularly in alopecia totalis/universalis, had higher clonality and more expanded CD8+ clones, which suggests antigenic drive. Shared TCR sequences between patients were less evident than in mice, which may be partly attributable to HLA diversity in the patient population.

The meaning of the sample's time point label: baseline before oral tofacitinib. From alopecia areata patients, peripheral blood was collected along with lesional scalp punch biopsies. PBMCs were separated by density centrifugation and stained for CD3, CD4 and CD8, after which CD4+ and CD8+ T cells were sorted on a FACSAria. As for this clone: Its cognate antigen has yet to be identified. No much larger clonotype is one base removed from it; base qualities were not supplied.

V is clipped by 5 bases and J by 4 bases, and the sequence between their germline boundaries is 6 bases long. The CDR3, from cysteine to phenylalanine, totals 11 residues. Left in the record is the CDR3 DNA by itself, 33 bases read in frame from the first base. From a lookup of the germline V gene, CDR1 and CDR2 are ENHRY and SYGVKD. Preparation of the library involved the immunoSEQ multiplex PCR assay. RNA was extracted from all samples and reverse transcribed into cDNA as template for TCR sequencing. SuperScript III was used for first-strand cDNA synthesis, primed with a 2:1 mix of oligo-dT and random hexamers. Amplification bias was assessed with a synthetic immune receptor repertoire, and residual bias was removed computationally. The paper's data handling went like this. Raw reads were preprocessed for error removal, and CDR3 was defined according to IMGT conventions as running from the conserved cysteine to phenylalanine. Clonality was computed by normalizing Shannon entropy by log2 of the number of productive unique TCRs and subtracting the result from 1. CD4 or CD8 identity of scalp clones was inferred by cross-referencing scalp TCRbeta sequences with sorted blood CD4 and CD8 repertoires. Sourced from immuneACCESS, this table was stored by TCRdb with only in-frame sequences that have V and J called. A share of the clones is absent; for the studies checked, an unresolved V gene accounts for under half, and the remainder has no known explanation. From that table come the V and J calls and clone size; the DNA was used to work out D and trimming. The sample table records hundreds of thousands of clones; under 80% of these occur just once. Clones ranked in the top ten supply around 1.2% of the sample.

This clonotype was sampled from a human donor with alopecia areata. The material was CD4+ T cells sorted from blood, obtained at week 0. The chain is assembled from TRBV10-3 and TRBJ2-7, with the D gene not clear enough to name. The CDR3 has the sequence CAISNLYEQYF. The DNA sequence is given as TGTGCCATCAGTAATTTGTACGAGCAGTACTTC.